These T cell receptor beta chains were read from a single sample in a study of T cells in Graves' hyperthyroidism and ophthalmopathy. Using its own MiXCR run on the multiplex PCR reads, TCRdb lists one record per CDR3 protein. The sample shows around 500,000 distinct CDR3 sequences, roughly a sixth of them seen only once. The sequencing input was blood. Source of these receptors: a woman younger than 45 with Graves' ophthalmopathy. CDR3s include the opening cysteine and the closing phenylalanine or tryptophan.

CDR3 protein: CASSPRQGTNEKLFF
V gene: TRBV3-1
J gene: TRBJ1-4

CDR3 protein: CASSSALAPTDTQYF
V gene: TRBV5-1
J gene: TRBJ2-3

CDR3 protein: CSAERAMNTEAFF
V gene: TRBV29-1
J gene: TRBJ1-1

CDR3 protein: CASSSRVFGGTDTQYF
V gene: TRBV27
J gene: TRBJ2-3

CDR3 protein: CASSARTAISYEQYF
V gene: TRBV2
J gene: TRBJ2-7

CDR3 protein: CASSASGNSYNEQFF
V gene: TRBV7-2
J gene: TRBJ2-1

CDR3 protein: CASIRTVHSANYGYTF
V gene: TRBV19
J gene: TRBJ1-2

CDR3 protein: CASSQAGSRKDTQYF
V gene: TRBV4-3
J gene: TRBJ2-3

CDR3 protein: CASSDSGLAGGFYNEQFF
V gene: TRBV25-1
J gene: TRBJ2-1

CDR3 protein: CASSQVPGGGNQPQHF
V gene: TRBV4-1
J gene: TRBJ1-5

CDR3 protein: CASSEGPTGENGYTF
V gene: TRBV6-1
J gene: TRBJ1-2

CDR3 protein: CASSFSSGAGELFF
V gene: TRBV5-1
J gene: TRBJ2-2

CDR3 protein: CASNGGYTF
V gene: TRBV6-1
J gene: TRBJ1-2

CDR3 protein: CASSAFQREGRDEQFF
V gene: TRBV13
J gene: TRBJ2-1

CDR3 protein: CASSRQGVSEQYF
V gene: TRBV27
J gene: TRBJ2-7

CDR3 protein: CASSLSGNGYNEQFF
V gene: TRBV4-3
J gene: TRBJ2-1

CDR3 protein: CASSSGLAGGSEQFF
V gene: TRBV5-5
J gene: TRBJ2-1

CDR3 protein: CASSLHSQMNTEAFF
V gene: TRBV7-2
J gene: TRBJ1-1

CDR3 protein: CASRRMTGGGYTF
V gene: TRBV3-1
J gene: TRBJ1-2

CDR3 protein: CASDRGNQPQHF
V gene: TRBV25-1
J gene: TRBJ1-5

CDR3 protein: CASSLVGSTETQYF
V gene: TRBV7-2
J gene: TRBJ2-5

CDR3 protein: CASSSGTETETNEKLFF
V gene: TRBV28
J gene: TRBJ1-4

CDR3 protein: CASSEGRQGADGYTF
V gene: TRBV2
J gene: TRBJ1-2

CDR3 protein: CASSGARGVATQFF
V gene: TRBV5-1
J gene: TRBJ2-1

CDR3 protein: CASSQSGDTEAFF
V gene: TRBV12-3/TRBV12-4
J gene: TRBJ1-1

CDR3 protein: CASNLDIYNEQFF
V gene: TRBV12-3/TRBV12-4
J gene: TRBJ2-1

CDR3 protein: CSAQGPWNTEAFF
V gene: TRBV29-1
J gene: TRBJ1-1

CDR3 protein: CASGEGAKDEQYF
V gene: TRBV19
J gene: TRBJ2-7

CDR3 protein: CASSRYRGGTEAFF
V gene: TRBV5-1
J gene: TRBJ1-1

CDR3 protein: CASNSGVRTDTQYF
V gene: TRBV7-9
J gene: TRBJ2-3

CDR3 protein: CASSPPVPRPSTDTQYF
V gene: TRBV7-9
J gene: TRBJ2-3

CDR3 protein: CASSSSLAGGFTDTQYF
V gene: TRBV13
J gene: TRBJ2-3

CDR3 protein: CASSPGTGSTDTQYF
V gene: TRBV5-8
J gene: TRBJ2-3

CDR3 protein: CSASPYGASTDTQYF
V gene: TRBV20-1
J gene: TRBJ2-3

CDR3 protein: CASSYSQGSPYEQYF
V gene: TRBV6-5
J gene: TRBJ2-7

CDR3 protein: CSATGVRYEQYF
V gene: TRBV20-1
J gene: TRBJ2-7

CDR3 protein: CASSLEQGEAFF
V gene: TRBV7-9
J gene: TRBJ1-1

CDR3 protein: CATSDSGLAEDNEQFF
V gene: TRBV24-1
J gene: TRBJ2-1

CDR3 protein: CASSRGTAVSGELFF
V gene: TRBV12-3/TRBV12-4
J gene: TRBJ2-2

CDR3 protein: CASSLKAGANEQFF
V gene: TRBV12-3/TRBV12-4
J gene: TRBJ2-1

CDR3 protein: CASSPGTSGPYEQYF
V gene: TRBV10-2
J gene: TRBJ2-7

CDR3 protein: CASSRTWDEQYF
V gene: TRBV6-2/TRBV6-3
J gene: TRBJ2-7

CDR3 protein: CASSSQQGAKNIQYF
V gene: TRBV6-2/TRBV6-3
J gene: TRBJ2-4

CDR3 protein: CSAIEGPWAEQYF
V gene: TRBV20-1
J gene: TRBJ2-7

CDR3 protein: CASSGTGTVQETQYF
V gene: TRBV2
J gene: TRBJ2-5

CDR3 protein: CSVLRADSSTDTQYF
V gene: TRBV29-1
J gene: TRBJ2-3

CDR3 protein: CASISGGNTGELFF
V gene: TRBV28
J gene: TRBJ2-2

CDR3 protein: CASSYGSSTDTQYF
V gene: TRBV7-3
J gene: TRBJ2-3

CDR3 protein: CASSFGGRAQGTDTQYF
V gene: TRBV7-9
J gene: TRBJ2-3

CDR3 protein: CASSLSRAYNEQFF
V gene: TRBV6-5
J gene: TRBJ2-1

CDR3 protein: CASSQDRGTANTGELFF
V gene: TRBV14
J gene: TRBJ2-2

CDR3 protein: CASSASGHSYNEQFF
V gene: TRBV7-2
J gene: TRBJ2-1

CDR3 protein: CASSELTSGSDEQFF
V gene: TRBV2
J gene: TRBJ2-1

CDR3 protein: CASNRESNQPQHF
V gene: TRBV2
J gene: TRBJ1-5

CDR3 protein: CASSSLGGATPYEQYF
V gene: TRBV5-1
J gene: TRBJ2-7

CDR3 protein: CASSTRGVYSPLHF
V gene: TRBV25-1
J gene: TRBJ1-6